The 15 T cell receptor beta chains listed next were all sequenced from one sample in a study of shared clonotypes between healthy human individuals. Profiled with immunoSEQ multiplex PCR; TCRdb holds only in-frame clones, not every one. The sample yields fewer than 1 million clones, about 96% seen once. Terminally differentiated effector memory CD45RA+ cells were left out of the naive CD8 fraction, which was CD45RO-negative and positively selected for CCR7. Sequencing was performed on naive CD8+ T cells sorted from blood. These receptors all come from a man younger than 40 in good health.

This clone was recorded once. V usage is TRBV30 and J usage is TRBJ2-1; D gene ambiguous. This CDR3 has 14 residues. Germline-derived CDR1 and CDR2 are GTSNPN and SVGIG (reference sequence). V was trimmed by 0 bases and J by 0 bases, leaving 6 bases between them. This CDR3 reads CAWSVGASYNEQFF. The CDR3, as DNA: TGTGCCTGGAGTGTAGGTGCCTCCTACAATGAGCAGTTCTTC.

The J gene is TRBJ2-7, the V gene TRBV2, with TRBD2 as a possible D gene (6 bases). CDR1 is SNHLY and CDR2 is FYNNEI in the germline V gene. This CDR3 is 13 amino acids long. Between the trimmed V and J ends, which lost 8 bases and 2 bases, there was a span of 13 bases. The CDR3 spells CASGTAVTYEQYF. For the CDR3, the DNA is TGTGCCAGCGGGACTGCCGTTACCTACGAGCAGTACTTC.

The rearrangement joins TRBV9 to TRBJ2-5; D call uncertain. Between the trimmed V and J ends, which lost 0 bases and 3 bases, there was a span of 9 bases. There are 14 residues in the CDR3. The germline V gene has CDR1 SGDLS and CDR2 YYNGEE. The CDR3 reads CASSVGRAEETQYF. The CDR3 coding sequence is TGTGCCAGCAGCGTAGGTCGGGCCGAAGAGACCCAGTACTTC.

The chain couples TRBV27 to TRBJ2-3; D gene uncertain. Germline CDR1 reads MNHEY; CDR2 reads SMNVEV (reference sequence). The CDR3 loop spans 15 amino acids. V lost 0 bases and J lost 3, with 10 bases in between. For the CDR3, the DNA is TGTGCCAGCAGTTTATCTGTAGGGTGGACAGATACGCAGTATTTT. Protein product: CASSLSVGWTDTQYF.

The chain combines TRBV18 with TRBJ1-5; 10 bases are shared with TRBD1. Germline CDR1 is KGHSH and CDR2 is LQKENI. The CDR3 consists of 15 residues. Trimming at V came to 2 bases and at J to 3 bases, leaving 1 base not matched to a gene. The CDR3 sequence: CASSPGTGDNQPQHF. CDR3 sequence (DNA): TGTGCCAGCTCACCAGGGACAGGGGACAATCAGCCCCAGCATTTT.

The CDR3 nucleotides read TGTGCCAGCAGTGCGGACTACAATGAGCAGTTCTTC. Translation: CASSADYNEQFF. The chain carries TRBV27 and TRBJ2-1; D is unresolved. V lost 5 bases to trimming and J lost 3 bases, with 5 bases between them. Germline loops: CDR1 MNHEY, CDR2 SMNVEV (reference sequence). The CDR3 sequence is 12 residues long.

The chain carries TRBV28 and TRBJ2-7; the match to TRBD1 covers 8 bases. The CDR3 is made up of 15 amino acids. Trimming took 6 bases from V and 0 from J; bases not matched to a gene: 7. Germline values: CDR1 MDHEN, CDR2 SYDVKM. CDR3 residues: CASRTGEGISYEQYF. The CDR3 DNA sequence: TGTGCCAGCAGGACAGGGGAAGGGATCTCCTACGAGCAGTACTTC. The full variable domain, completed using reference TRBV28 and TRBJ2-7, is DVKVTQSSRYLVKRTGEKVFLECVQDMDHENMFWYRQDPGLGLRLIYFSYDVKMKEKGDIPEGYSVSREKKERFSLILESASTNQTSMYLCASRTGEGISYEQYFGPGTRLTVT.

The chain has TRBV28 and TRBJ2-1; 7 bases match TRBD2. The germline gives CDR1 MDHEN, CDR2 SYDVKM. Unmatched junction bases numbered 5, after V lost 2 bases and J lost 13 bases. The length of the CDR3 is 12 residues. The CDR3 DNA reads as TGTGCCAGCAGTTTAGCGGGAGTGGTCCAGTTCTTC. Amino acid sequence: CASSLAGVVQFF.

This clone was counted only a few times. The chain uses TRBV4-1 and TRBJ2-7; maybe TRBD1 (6 bases). CDR3 length: 14 residues. The V end lost 3 bases, the J end lost 2 bases, and 11 bases lay between the germline ends. Germline CDR1 is MGHRA and CDR2 is YSYEKL. CDR3: CASSHETGTYEQYF. For the CDR3, the DNA is TGCGCCAGCAGCCACGAGACAGGAACCTACGAGCAGTACTTC.

The chain links TRBV6-1 to TRBJ2-1; 9 bases match TRBD1. The CDR3 is made up of 14 amino acids. Germline trimming cut 7 bases from V and 10 bases from J; bases unmatched to any gene: 11. From germline, CDR1 is MNHNS and CDR2 SASEGT. The CDR3 nucleotides are TGTGCCAGCACCTCCGGGACAGGGCGGGGAGAGCAGTTCTTC. Protein sequence: CASTSGTGRGEQFF.

About this clone itself: Sequence at one end of the junction differs from germline and may be a read error. CDR3 nucleotides: TGTGCCAGCAGCCCCACACGAGCGGGACACCCTTTT. Its translation is CASSPTRAGHPF. The V call is TRBV7-9, the J call TRBJ2-3, with D possibly TRBD2 on 7 matching bases. Germline lookup yields CDR1 SEHNR and CDR2 FQNEAQ (reference sequence). The CDR3 totals 12 residues.

The rearrangement uses TRBV11-1 and TRBJ2-2; 9 bases line up with TRBD1. There are 15 residues in the CDR3. V lost 5 bases, J lost 4 bases, and 5 bases stayed unmatched. Germline V gene lookup returns CDR1 SGHAT and CDR2 FQDESV (reference sequence). CDR3 nucleotide sequence: TGTGCCAGCAGCGCACACAGGGGGCCCACCGGGGAGCTGTTTTTT. Protein: CASSAHRGPTGELFF.

In nucleotides, the CDR3 is TGTGCCAGCAGTGAAGCCCTTGGTGCAGGTGAGCAGTTCTTC. Translating it yields CASSEALGAGEQFF. The chain links TRBV2 to TRBJ2-1; D uncertain. Germline V CDR1 and CDR2: SNHLY, FYNNEI. Trimming removed 0 bases from V and 9 bases from J, with 12 bases in between. CDR3 size: 14 residues.

The chain employs TRBV7-2 and TRBJ2-2; D is unresolved. This CDR3 has 13 amino acids. CDR1 is SGHTA and CDR2 is FQGNSA in the germline V gene. With 3 bases removed from V and 8 bases from J, the gap between germline ends came to 10 bases. CDR3 in amino acids: CASSLVSGGELFF. CDR3 coding DNA: TGTGCCAGCAGCTTGGTCTCCGGGGGGGAGCTGTTTTTT.

This clone is a singleton in its sample. A junction boundary mismatches the germline segment, possibly from a read error. This chain connects TRBV7-7 to TRBJ2-1; D unresolved. Germline CDR1 and CDR2: SSHAT and FNYEAQ (reference sequence). CDR3 length: 13 amino acids. For the CDR3, the DNA is TGTGCTAGCAGCCAGGACGGGCGCGGTGAGCAGTTCTTC. It specifies CASSQDGRGEQFF.